This entry is about one T cell receptor beta chain. These data originate in a study of blood T cell repertoires in COVID-19. Study-wide context: PBMCs, B-cell-depleted T cells, or T cells provided the cDNA or gDNA that made up the material.

The germline V gene encodes CDR1 MGHRA and CDR2 YSYEKL. This CDR3 region has 15 residues. V lost 4 bases to trimming and J lost 4 bases, with 13 bases between them. Clones were read by immunoSEQ multiplex PCR, and TCRdb kept only the in-frame ones, dropping some. The data show some 140,000 clones, roughly 80% seen once. The clonotype was recovered from a man aged 80 or over with acute or convalescent COVID-19. The sample was peripheral blood. The chain combines TRBV4-1 with TRBJ2-2, with TRBD2 as a possible D gene (6 bases). The CDR3 loop reads CASSPRSSGTGELFF. In nucleotides, the CDR3 is TGCGCCAGCAGCCCGCGTAGTAGCGGCACCGGGGAGCTGTTTTTT.